These T cell receptor beta chains were read from a single sample in a study of cytomegalovirus exposure and HLA in healthy donors. Some clones are missing from TCRdb's copy, which holds only in-frame ones; the method was immunoSEQ multiplex PCR. The sample contains about 210,000 clones, around 80% of which appear only once. The sample was PBMCs. The receptors shown here come from a man aged 35 to 55 in good health and CMV-seropositive. Each CDR3 is given with its conserved first and last residue. Fields, in order: J gene, V gene, D gene, clone size, CDR3 protein, CDR3 DNA. A D gene is named only where the DNA matches it firmly. Expanded clones are given a class, and other clones once, few, many or no size at all.

TRBJ2-1 | TRBV5-1 | . | . | CASSFGMQRYEQFF | TGCGCCAGCAGCTTCGGGATGCAGCGCTATGAGCAGTTCTTC
TRBJ2-7 | TRBV4-1 | TRBD2 | . | CASSQGLAGAYEQYF | TGCGCCAGCAGCCAAGGACTAGCGGGGGCCTACGAGCAGTACTTC
TRBJ1-3 | TRBV10-3 | . | once | CASTGAAGTIYF | TGTGCCAGCACCGGGGCAGCGGGCACCATATATTTT
TRBJ2-2 | TRBV9 | . | . | CASRGGNTGELFF | TGTGCCAGCAGAGGAGGGAACACCGGGGAGCTGTTTTTT
TRBJ1-5 | TRBV9 | . | . | CASSPQEGDSNQPQHF | TGTGCCAGCAGCCCTCAAGAAGGAGATAGCAATCAGCCCCAGCATTTT
TRBJ2-7 | TRBV28 | . | . | CANPIGAVETYEQYF | TGTGCCAACCCGATAGGGGCAGTAGAGACCTACGAGCAGTACTTC
TRBJ1-4 | TRBV6-6 | . | . | CASSLRSNEKLFF | TGTGCCAGCAGTTTACGGTCGAATGAAAAACTGTTTTTT
TRBJ1-3 | TRBV5-1 | TRBD1 | . | CASSSGTGGSGNTIYF | TGCGCCAGCAGCTCGGGGACAGGGGGGTCTGGAAACACCATATATTTT
TRBJ1-5 | TRBV29-1 | TRBD1 | . | CSVSGTGGDQPQHF | TGCAGCGTTTCCGGGACAGGGGGTGACCAGCCCCAGCATTTT
TRBJ2-1 | TRBV18 | . | . | CASSPTRTYNEQFF | TGTGCCAGCTCACCGACGAGGACCTACAATGAGCAGTTCTTC